The 28 T cell receptor beta chains in this list originate from one sample, sequenced in a study of blood T cells in healthy people across ages. Together with a sample-barcoded 5' primer, a J-beta primer mix was included in a second PCR lasting about 6 to 12 cycles. A single record per CDR3 protein comes from TCRdb applying MiXCR to the 5' RACE reads. The sample has 600,000 to 900,000 distinct CDR3 sequences, about a quarter seen once. These data were also reused for a study on T cells of mothers and their children.

Specimen: blood. Receptor source: a boy under 18 in good health.

This clonotype was counted a few times. V and J are TRBV13 and TRBJ2-1; D gene ambiguous. V shed 8 bases and J shed 0 bases, with 14 bases lying between them. The CDR3 length is 15 residues. Germline V lookup: CDR1 PRHDT, CDR2 FYEKMQ (reference sequence). CDR3 DNA sequence: TGTGCCAGCGCCCGTGGGCAGGTCTCCTACAATGAGCAGTTCTTC. This codes for CASARGQVSYNEQFF.

The V gene is TRBV5-1, the J gene TRBJ2-5, with D tentatively TRBD1 or TRBD2 (5 bases each). Trimming took 7 bases from V and 5 from J, leaving 18 bases between them. Looked up from germline, CDR1 is SGHRS and CDR2 is YFSETQ. The CDR3 totals 14 residues. The DNA of the CDR3 is TGCGCCAGCCATCGGGACGGAACCGCGGAGACCCAGTACTTC. Protein product: CASHRDGTAETQYF. The whole variable domain, filled in from reference TRBV5-1 and TRBJ2-5, reads KAGVTQTPRYLIKTRGQQVTLSCSPISGHRSVSWYQQTPGQGLQFLFEYFSETQRNKGNFPGRFSGRQFSNSRSEMNVSTLELGDSALYLCASHRDGTAETQYFGPGTRLLVL.

There are a few counts of this clonotype. This chain connects TRBV7-9 to TRBJ2-2; 7 bases line up with TRBD1. V was clipped by 5 bases and J by 6 bases; unmatched bases: 9. This CDR3 region has 15 residues. Germline CDR1 is SEHNR and CDR2 is FQNEAQ (reference sequence). The DNA of the CDR3 is TGTGCCAGCAGCCTTAACAGGGGCCGGTCCGGGGAGCTGTTTTTT. It codes for CASSLNRGRSGELFF. Full variable domain (remainder filled in from reference TRBV7-9 and TRBJ2-2): DTGVSQNPRHKITKRGQNVTFRCDPISEHNRLYWYRQTLGQGPEFLTYFQNEAQLEKSRLLSDRFSAERPKGSFSTLEIQRTEQGDSAMYLCASSLNRGRSGELFFGEGSRLTVL.

The rearrangement uses TRBV3-1 and TRBJ1-6; D perhaps matches TRBD1 (5 bases). This CDR3 region has 14 residues. Trimming took off 4 bases at V and 6 bases at J, with 10 bases between the two ends. In germline, CDR1 is LGHDT, CDR2 YNNKEL (reference sequence). CDR3 region: CASSRGTVNSPLHF. The CDR3 DNA reads as TGTGCCAGCAGCCGCGGGACCGTTAATTCACCCCTCCACTTT.

This clonotype has only a few counts. The V call is TRBV5-5, the J call TRBJ2-3; the D gene could be TRBD1 or TRBD2 (6 bases each). CDR3 length: 15 residues. Per the germline V gene, CDR1 is SGHKS and CDR2 is YYEKEE (reference sequence). V gave up 4 bases and J gave up 2 bases, with 14 bases separating them. CDR3 loop: CASSAAGHHTDTQYF. The CDR3 nucleotides read TGTGCCAGCAGCGCCGCGGGACACCACACAGATACGCAGTATTTT.

This clonotype was counted a few times. The genes are TRBV20-1 and TRBJ2-5; tentative D call: TRBD2 (5 bases). The CDR3 consists of 14 residues. The ends were cut back, 6 bases at V and 9 bases at J, with 23 bases in the middle. Looked up from germline, CDR1 is DFQATT and CDR2 is SNEGSKA (reference sequence). In DNA form, the CDR3 reads TGCAGTGCCTGTCAGGCCTCGGACCCGGAGGCCCAGTACTTC. As protein: CSACQASDPEAQYF.

This clonotype was seen a few times. J is TRBJ2-1 and V is TRBV3-1, with 8 bases matching TRBD2. V gave up 3 bases and J gave up 9 bases; unmatched junction bases: 7. The CDR3 length is 14 residues. Germline V lookup: CDR1 LGHDT, CDR2 YNNKEL (reference sequence). The CDR3 bases are TGTGCCAGCAGCCAGACTAGCGTCACGACTGAGCAGTTCTTC. Translated, it gives CASSQTSVTTEQFF.

This clonotype was observed a handful of times. The DNA for the CDR3 is TGTGCCAGCAGTGAAGAGGCTATTTGGTGGGCTTTCTTT. It encodes CASSEEAIWWAFF. This chain connects TRBV6-1 to TRBJ1-1; D uncertain. The CDR3 extends over 13 amino acids. Germline assignment: CDR1 MNHNS and CDR2 SASEGT. The V gene lost 1 base and the J gene lost 11 bases, with 14 bases spanning the gap.

V is TRBV7-3 and J is TRBJ2-4; D possibly corresponds to TRBD2 (6 bases). V was clipped by 1 base and J by 6 bases, with 13 bases between them. CDR1 is SGHTA and CDR2 is FQGTGA in the germline V gene. The CDR3 covers 15 residues. The CDR3 reads CASSLKGGGRNIQYF. The CDR3 DNA reads TGTGCCAGCAGCTTAAAGGGTGGAGGGAGAAACATTCAGTACTTC.

The CDR3 spells CASSARDDEQFF. The CDR3 DNA sequence: TGTGCCAGCAGCGCAAGGGACGATGAGCAGTTCTTC. The chain combines TRBV6-2 or TRBV6-3 with TRBJ2-5; either TRBD1 or TRBD2 may fit D (5 bases each). The J call is in doubt because the DNA end fits TRBJ2-1 better. Germline values: CDR1 MNHEY, CDR2 SVGEGT. The CDR3 is 12 residues long.

The chain is built from TRBV29-1 and TRBJ1-2, with D tentatively TRBD1 (6 bases). CDR1 is SQVTM and CDR2 is ANQGSEA in the germline V gene. V shed 0 bases and J shed 2 bases, with 10 bases lying between them. The CDR3 has 14 amino acids. CDR3 protein: CSVEDQGQNYGYTF. In DNA, the CDR3 is TGCAGCGTTGAAGATCAGGGGCAGAACTATGGCTACACCTTC.

This clonotype was counted only a few times. The gene calls are TRBV18 and TRBJ2-2; D gene ambiguous. CDR3 length: 13 residues. The germline V gene encodes CDR1 KGHSH and CDR2 LQKENI. V lost 3 bases and J lost 5, with 7 bases in between. The DNA for the CDR3 is TGTGCCAGCTCACCTACAAAAACCGGGGAGCTGTTTTTT. Encoded protein: CASSPTKTGELFF. The full variable domain, its missing parts supplied by reference TRBV18 and TRBJ2-2, is NAGVMQNPRHLVRRRGQEARLRCSPMKGHSHVYWYRQLPEEGLKFMVYLQKENIIDESGMPKERFSAEFPKEGPSILRIQQVVRGDSAAYFCASSPTKTGELFFGEGSRLTVL.

V is TRBV7-9 and J is TRBJ1-2, with D perhaps matching TRBD1 (5 bases). V was pared by 1 base and J by 4 bases, with 16 bases between. Germline values: CDR1 SEHNR, CDR2 FQNEAQ (reference sequence). CDR3 length equals 16 residues. This CDR3 is CASSLGHSEGLYGYTF. CDR3 nucleotides: TGTGCCAGCAGCTTAGGACACTCGGAGGGGCTCTATGGCTACACCTTC.

This chain uses TRBV3-1 with TRBJ2-3; D is perhaps TRBD1 or TRBD2 (5 bases each). This CDR3 comprises 14 residues. Germline V gene lookup returns CDR1 LGHDT and CDR2 YNNKEL (reference sequence). With 1 base removed from V and 5 bases from J, the gap between germline ends came to 10 bases. Written as DNA, the CDR3 is TGTGCCAGCAGCCAAGGCCGGGGCAGAGATACGCAGTATTTT. It encodes CASSQGRGRDTQYF.

In this sample, this clonotype turned up a few times. The chain links TRBV5-1 to TRBJ2-2, with D tentatively TRBD1 (6 bases). CDR3 length equals 15 residues. Germline CDR1 SGHRS, CDR2 YFSETQ. The V and J ends lost 4 bases and 3 bases respectively, with 13 bases between them. Here the CDR3 DNA reads TGCGCCAGCAGCCCGGGACATCGTGACACCGGGGAGCTGTTTTTT. Translating gives CASSPGHRDTGELFF.

This clonotype appeared once. Its ends do not fully match the called genes, so a read error is possible. V and J are TRBV6-6 and TRBJ1-6; no clear D. This CDR3 has 14 amino acids. Germline V gene sequence: CDR1 MNHNY, CDR2 SVGAGI (reference sequence). CDR3 protein: CASSYRPTDSPFHF. In DNA, the CDR3 is TGTGCCAGCAGTTACCGACCCACGGATTCACCCTTCCACTTT.

This chain connects TRBV10-3 to TRBJ1-2, with no clear D. Germline values: CDR1 ENHRY, CDR2 SYGVKD. The CDR3 length is 13 residues. V shed 4 bases and J shed 3 bases, with 9 bases lying between them. DNA for the CDR3: TGTGCCATCAGTGGGACGGAGGACTATGGCTACACCTTC. Translation: CAISGTEDYGYTF.

Details on this clonotype: At one end, the junction sequence differs from germline, possibly due to a read error. The chain uses TRBV12-3 or TRBV12-4 and TRBJ2-1; D is possibly TRBD2 (5 bases). The length of the CDR3 is 14 residues. Written as DNA, the CDR3 is TGTGCCAGCAGTTCCGTGACTACCTACAATGAGCGGTTCTTC. Protein sequence: CASSSVTTYNERFF.

The J gene is TRBJ2-3, the V gene TRBV18, with D perhaps matching TRBD2 (7 bases). The germline V and J ends were trimmed by 2 bases and 1 base, with 10 bases remaining between them. Germline loops: CDR1 KGHSH, CDR2 LQKENI. The CDR3 consists of 15 residues. The CDR3 here is CASSPAGAGTDTQYF. DNA for the CDR3: TGTGCCAGCTCACCAGCGGGGGCTGGCACAGATACGCAGTATTTT. The full variable domain, its missing parts supplied by reference TRBV18 and TRBJ2-3, is NAGVMQNPRHLVRRRGQEARLRCSPMKGHSHVYWYRQLPEEGLKFMVYLQKENIIDESGMPKERFSAEFPKEGPSILRIQQVVRGDSAAYFCASSPAGAGTDTQYFGPGTRLTVL.

The chain combines TRBV28 with TRBJ2-5; 8 positions agree with TRBD1. J gave up 5 bases and V 6 bases, and 11 bases lay outside the gene matches. CDR3 size: 15 residues. Germline values: CDR1 MDHEN, CDR2 SYDVKM. The CDR3 coding sequence is TGTGCCAGCAGCCACCGGGACAGGTCAAGGGAGACCCAGTACTTC. Protein product: CASSHRDRSRETQYF.

This clonotype was detected a few times. DNA of the CDR3: TGTGCCAGCCCCCTAGGGCGGAACACTGAAGCTTTCTTT. Residues: CASPLGRNTEAFF. The V and J genes are TRBV2 and TRBJ1-1; D gene ambiguous. CDR3 length: 13 residues. Germline lookup yields CDR1 SNHLY and CDR2 FYNNEI. V lost 8 bases to trimming and J lost 1 base, with 11 bases between them.

The genes are TRBV12-3 or TRBV12-4 and TRBJ2-2; TRBD1 aligns across 10 bases. Trimming at V came to 6 bases and at J to 8 bases, leaving 6 bases not matched to a gene. The CDR3 loop spans 14 amino acids. In DNA, the CDR3 is TGTGCCAGCAGACCAGACAGGGGGCGGGGGGAGCTGTTTTTT. This gives the protein CASRPDRGRGELFF.

The chain links TRBV9 to TRBJ2-1; 9 bases match TRBD2. The CDR3 spans 16 residues. Looked up from germline, CDR1 is SGDLS and CDR2 is YYNGEE. J was trimmed by 0 bases and V by 0 bases; bases with no gene match: 1. DNA for the CDR3: TGTGCCAGCAGCGTAGGACTAGCGGACTCCTACAATGAGCAGTTCTTC. Amino acids: CASSVGLADSYNEQFF.

V usage is TRBV7-9 and J usage is TRBJ2-5; D perhaps matches TRBD1 (6 bases). The ends were cut back, 5 bases at V and 2 bases at J, with 18 bases in the middle. Germline CDR1 and CDR2: SEHNR and FQNEAQ (reference sequence). This CDR3 has 16 amino acids. As DNA, the CDR3 is TGTGCCAGCAGCCTGGGGGCGGCAGGTATACAAGAGACCCAGTACTTC. Translated, it gives CASSLGAAGIQETQYF.

In the case of this clonotype: The CDR3 carries no conserved terminal phenylalanine or tryptophan, so it likely arises from a read error. The chain employs TRBV7-2 and TRBJ1-2, with 10 bases identical to TRBD1. This CDR3 is 14 amino acids long. The V gene end was trimmed by 5 bases and the J gene end by 4 bases; junction bases not matched to a gene: 4. CDR1 is SGHTA, CDR2 FQGNSA, per germline. CDR3: CASSTRTGGYGYTI. The CDR3 nucleotides are TGTGCCAGCAGCACTCGGACAGGGGGCTATGGCTACACCATC.

This chain connects TRBV9 to TRBJ2-1; D may match TRBD1 or TRBD2 (5 bases each). The germline CDR1 and CDR2 sequences are SGDLS and YYNGEE. The CDR3 runs 15 residues. The V gene lost 2 bases and the J gene lost 6 bases, with 15 bases spanning the gap. CDR3 region: CASSVTSGTFNEQFF. For the CDR3, the DNA is TGTGCCAGCAGCGTTACGTCTGGGACCTTCAATGAGCAGTTCTTC.

The sample holds a few counts of this clonotype. The chain couples TRBV10-1 to TRBJ2-1; D unresolved. The J call is uncertain, as TRBJ2-7 better fits the DNA end. The CDR3 is 13 residues long. Germline values: CDR1 WNHNN, CDR2 SYGVQD (reference sequence). The CDR3 DNA is TGCGCCAGCAGTGAGCAGTTAAATACCGAGCAGTACTTC. The encoded protein is CASSEQLNTEQYF.

This chain joins TRBV12-5 and TRBJ2-5, with 9 bases aligning to TRBD2. The CDR3 covers 15 residues. Germline-derived CDR1 and CDR2 are LGHNT and FRNRAP. The trim removed 2 bases at V and 4 bases at J, leaving 5 bases unmatched. Here the CDR3 reads CASGLPGLALETQYF. The CDR3 DNA sequence: TGTGCTAGTGGTTTGCCGGGACTAGCATTAGAGACCCAGTACTTC.